This T cell receptor beta chain was profiled in a study of T cells in Graves' hyperthyroidism and ophthalmopathy. The study, taken as a whole, reports: Median prediction lead before ophthalmopathy onset was 6.5 months with the model.

Looked up from germline, CDR1 is MNHEY and CDR2 is SVGEGT. The CDR3 extends over 12 amino acids. J gave up 4 bases and V 7 bases, and 2 bases lay outside the gene matches. TCR beta CDR3 regions were amplified from RNA transcripts. An initial round of RT-PCR targeting the TCR CDR3 relied on the HTBI primer set. TCRdb passed the multiplex PCR reads through MiXCR, listing each CDR3 protein once. Among nearly 250,000 distinct CDR3 sequences, about 25% were seen once, and the ten largest hold approximately 35%. This clonotype was recorded many times. Its cognate antigen is unknown. Sequences were obtained from blood. This sequence originates from a woman aged 40 to 50 with Graves' ophthalmopathy. V is TRBV6-2 or TRBV6-3 and J is TRBJ2-7; 9 bases are shared with TRBD2. In nucleotides, the CDR3 is TGTGCCAGCAAGACTAGCGGTTACGAGCAGTACTTC. This sequence encodes CASKTSGYEQYF.